This T cell receptor beta chain derives from a study of CD8 T cells in ankylosing spondylitis. General study findings and limits: Disease-linked clones bore a CD8+ phenotype, appearing relatively rarely in peripheral blood. Apparently characteristic of ankylosing spondylitis blood was a TCR beta motif (about 8 highly homologous variants).

In the case of this clonotype: The antigen is undetermined.

The CDR3 runs to 14 residues. V was cut by 3 bases and J by 5 bases, with 13 bases left in between. CDR1 and CDR2 (germline): MGHRA, YSYEKL. Making use of molecular barcodes, quantitative 5'-RACE generated TCR beta libraries. Via MiXCR, TCRdb re-called the 5' RACE reads, giving one row per CDR3 protein. The data hold 250,000 or so distinct CDR3 sequences, with 15% to 20% observed a single time. V usage is TRBV4-1 and J usage is TRBJ1-1, with a possible D match to TRBD1 (5 bases). The material sequenced was blood, either unsorted or a sorted T cell fraction (not recorded which). The sequence was collected from a male donor with ankylosing spondylitis or in good health (not recorded which). The CDR3 region is CASSHRDSGTEAFF. CDR3 DNA sequence: TGCGCCAGCAGCCACAGGGACTCTGGAACTGAAGCTTTCTTT.